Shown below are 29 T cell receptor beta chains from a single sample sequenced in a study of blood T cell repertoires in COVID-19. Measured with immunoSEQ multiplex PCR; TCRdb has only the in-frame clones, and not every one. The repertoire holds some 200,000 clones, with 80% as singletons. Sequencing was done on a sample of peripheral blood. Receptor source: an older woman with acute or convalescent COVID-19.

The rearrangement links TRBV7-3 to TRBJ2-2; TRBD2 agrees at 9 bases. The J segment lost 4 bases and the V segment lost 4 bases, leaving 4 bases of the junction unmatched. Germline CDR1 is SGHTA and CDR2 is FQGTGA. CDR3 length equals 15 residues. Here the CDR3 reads CASSSGLAFTGELFF. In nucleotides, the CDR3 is TGTGCCAGCAGCTCAGGACTAGCGTTCACCGGGGAGCTGTTTTTT.

CDR3 bases: TGTGCCAGCAGTGCGGGGGACGGCGACACCGGGGAGCTGTTTTTT. It is translated as CASSAGDGDTGELFF. This chain uses TRBV2 with TRBJ2-2; TRBD2 is a possible D gene (6 bases). The germline CDR1 and CDR2 sequences are SNHLY and FYNNEI. The CDR3 runs 15 residues. V lost 4 bases, J lost 3 bases, and 12 bases lay in between.

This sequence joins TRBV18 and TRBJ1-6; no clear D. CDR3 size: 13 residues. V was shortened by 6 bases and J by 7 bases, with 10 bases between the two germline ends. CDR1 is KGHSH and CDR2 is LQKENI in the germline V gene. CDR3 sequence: CASSRNENSPLHF. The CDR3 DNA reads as TGTGCCAGCTCGCGAAACGAGAATTCACCCCTCCACTTT.

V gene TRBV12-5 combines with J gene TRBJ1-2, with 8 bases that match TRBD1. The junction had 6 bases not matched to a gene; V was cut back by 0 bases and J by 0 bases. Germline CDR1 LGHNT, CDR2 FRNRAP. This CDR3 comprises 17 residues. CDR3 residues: CASGLVLGTGSNYGYTF. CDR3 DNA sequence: TGTGCTAGTGGTTTGGTACTGGGGACAGGATCTAACTATGGCTACACCTTC.

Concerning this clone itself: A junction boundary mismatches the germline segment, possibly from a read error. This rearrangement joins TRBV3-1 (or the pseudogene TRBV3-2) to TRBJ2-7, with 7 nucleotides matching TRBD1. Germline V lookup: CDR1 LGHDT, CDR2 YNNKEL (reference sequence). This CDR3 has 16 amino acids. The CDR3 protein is CASSLHDRARFREQYF. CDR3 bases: TGTGCCAGTAGCCTCCACGACAGGGCGAGGTTTAGAGAGCAGTACTTC.

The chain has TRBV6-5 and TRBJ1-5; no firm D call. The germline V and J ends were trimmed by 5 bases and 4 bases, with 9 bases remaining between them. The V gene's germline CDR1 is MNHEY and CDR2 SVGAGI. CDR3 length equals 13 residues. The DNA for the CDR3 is TGTGCCAGCAGTAACGACGGGAATCAGCCCCAGCATTTT. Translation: CASSNDGNQPQHF.

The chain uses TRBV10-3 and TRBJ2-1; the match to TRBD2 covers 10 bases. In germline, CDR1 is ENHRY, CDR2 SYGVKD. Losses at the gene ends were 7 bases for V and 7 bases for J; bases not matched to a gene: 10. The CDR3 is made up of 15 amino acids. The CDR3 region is CAIKRETSGLNEQFF. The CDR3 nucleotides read TGTGCCATCAAACGGGAGACTAGCGGGTTAAATGAGCAGTTCTTC.

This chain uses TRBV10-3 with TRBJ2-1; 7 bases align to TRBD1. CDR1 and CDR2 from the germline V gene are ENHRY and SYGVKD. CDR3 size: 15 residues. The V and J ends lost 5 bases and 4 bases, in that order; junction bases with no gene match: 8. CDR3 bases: TGTGCCATCAGTTCTGGACAGGCGGTATACAATGAGCAGTTCTTC. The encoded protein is CAISSGQAVYNEQFF.

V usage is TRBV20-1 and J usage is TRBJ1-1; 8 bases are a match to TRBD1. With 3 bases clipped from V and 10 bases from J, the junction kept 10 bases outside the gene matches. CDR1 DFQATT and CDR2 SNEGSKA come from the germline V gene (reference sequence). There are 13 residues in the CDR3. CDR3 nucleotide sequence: TGCAGTGCTAGTGGCAGGGGGCTCGAGGTAGCTTTCTTT. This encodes CSASGRGLEVAFF.

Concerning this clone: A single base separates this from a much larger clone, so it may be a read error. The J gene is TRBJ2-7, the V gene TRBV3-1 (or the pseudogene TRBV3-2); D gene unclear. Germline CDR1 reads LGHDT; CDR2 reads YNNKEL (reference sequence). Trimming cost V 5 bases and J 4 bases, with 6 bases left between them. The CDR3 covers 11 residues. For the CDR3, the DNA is TGTGCCAGCAGCTACGGGTACGAGCAGTACTTC. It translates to CASSYGYEQYF.

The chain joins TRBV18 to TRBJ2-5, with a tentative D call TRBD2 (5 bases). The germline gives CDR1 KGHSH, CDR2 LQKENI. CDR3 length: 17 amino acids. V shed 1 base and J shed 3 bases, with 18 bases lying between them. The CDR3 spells CASSPQYGLMGEETQYF. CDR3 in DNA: TGTGCCAGCTCACCACAATATGGCCTTATGGGAGAAGAGACCCAGTACTTC.

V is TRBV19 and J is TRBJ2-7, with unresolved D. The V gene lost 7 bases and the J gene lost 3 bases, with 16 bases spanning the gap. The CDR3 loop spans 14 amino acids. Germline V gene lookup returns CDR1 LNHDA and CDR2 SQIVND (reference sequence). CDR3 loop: CASMASSSHYEQYF. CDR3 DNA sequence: TGTGCCAGTATGGCGAGCTCTAGTCACTACGAGCAGTACTTC.

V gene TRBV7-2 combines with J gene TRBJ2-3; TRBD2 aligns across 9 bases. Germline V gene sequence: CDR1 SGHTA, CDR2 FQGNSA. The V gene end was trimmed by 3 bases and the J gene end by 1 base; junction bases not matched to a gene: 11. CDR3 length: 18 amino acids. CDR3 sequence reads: CASSFPSYSGGRTDTQYF. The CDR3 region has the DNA TGTGCCAGCAGCTTCCCTTCATATAGCGGGGGACGCACAGATACGCAGTATTTT. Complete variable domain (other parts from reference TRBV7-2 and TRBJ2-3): GAGVSQSPSNKVTEKGKDVELRCDPISGHTALYWYRQSLGQGLEFLIYFQGNSAPDKSGLPSDRFSAERTGGSVSTLTIQRTQQEDSAVYLCASSFPSYSGGRTDTQYFGPGTRLTVL.

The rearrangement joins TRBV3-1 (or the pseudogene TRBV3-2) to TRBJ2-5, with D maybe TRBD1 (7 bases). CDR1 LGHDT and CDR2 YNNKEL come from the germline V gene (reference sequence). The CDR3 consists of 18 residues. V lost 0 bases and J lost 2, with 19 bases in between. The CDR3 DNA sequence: TGTGCCAGCAGCCAAGATTGGAGGACAGGAGGGGCGCAAGAGACCCAGTACTTC. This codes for CASSQDWRTGGAQETQYF.

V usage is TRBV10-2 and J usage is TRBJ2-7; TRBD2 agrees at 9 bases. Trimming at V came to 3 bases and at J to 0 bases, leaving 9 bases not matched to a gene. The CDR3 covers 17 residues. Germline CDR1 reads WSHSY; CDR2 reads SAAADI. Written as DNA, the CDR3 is TGCGCCAGCAGTGATCCAGGTAGCGGGGGAAGCTCCTACGAGCAGTACGTC. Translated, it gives CASSDPGSGGSSYEQYV.

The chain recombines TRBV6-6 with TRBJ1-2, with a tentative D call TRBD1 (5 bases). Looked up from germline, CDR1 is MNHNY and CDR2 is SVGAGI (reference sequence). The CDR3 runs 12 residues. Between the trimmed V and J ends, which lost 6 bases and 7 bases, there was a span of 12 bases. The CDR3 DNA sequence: TGTGCCAGCAGGGAGACAGCCTCTGGCTACACCTTC. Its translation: CASRETASGYTF.

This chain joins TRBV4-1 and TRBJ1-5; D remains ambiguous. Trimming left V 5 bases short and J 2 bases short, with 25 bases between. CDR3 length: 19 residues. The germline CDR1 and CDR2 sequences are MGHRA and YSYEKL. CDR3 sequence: CASSNMFLALHNGNQPQHF. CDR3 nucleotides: TGCGCCAGCAGCAATATGTTTTTGGCCCTCCATAACGGCAATCAGCCCCAGCATTTT.

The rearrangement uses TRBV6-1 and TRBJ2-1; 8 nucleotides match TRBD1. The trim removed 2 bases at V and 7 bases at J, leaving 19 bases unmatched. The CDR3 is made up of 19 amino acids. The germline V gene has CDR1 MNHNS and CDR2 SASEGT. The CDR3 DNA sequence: TGTGCCAGCAGTGAACTCTCCAAAGGGGGGCCCACAGGGGGTAATGAGCAGTTCTTC. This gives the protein CASSELSKGGPTGGNEQFF.

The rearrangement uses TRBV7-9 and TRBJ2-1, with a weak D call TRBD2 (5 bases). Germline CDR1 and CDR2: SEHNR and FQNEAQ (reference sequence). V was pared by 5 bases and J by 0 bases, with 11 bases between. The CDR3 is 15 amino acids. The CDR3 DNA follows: TGTGCCAGCAGCCCCCTTGGGAGCTCCTACAATGAGCAGTTCTTC. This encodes CASSPLGSSYNEQFF.

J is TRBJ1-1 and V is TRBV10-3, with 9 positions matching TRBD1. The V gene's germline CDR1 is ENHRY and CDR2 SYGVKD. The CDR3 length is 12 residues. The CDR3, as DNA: TGTGCAGCGGGACAGGGATACACTGAAGCTTTCTTT. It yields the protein CAAGQGYTEAFF.

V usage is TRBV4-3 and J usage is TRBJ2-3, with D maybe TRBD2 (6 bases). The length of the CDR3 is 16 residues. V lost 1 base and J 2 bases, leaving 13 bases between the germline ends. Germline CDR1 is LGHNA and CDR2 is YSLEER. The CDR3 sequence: CASSQVSGGLTDTQYF. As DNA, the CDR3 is TGCGCCAGCAGCCAAGTCTCCGGGGGACTCACAGATACGCAGTATTTT.

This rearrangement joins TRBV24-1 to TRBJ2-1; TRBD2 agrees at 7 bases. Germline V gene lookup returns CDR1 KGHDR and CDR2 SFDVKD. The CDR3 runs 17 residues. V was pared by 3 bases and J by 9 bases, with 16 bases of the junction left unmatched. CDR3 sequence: CATSDKRLTSKFSEQFF. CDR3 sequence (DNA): TGTGCCACCAGTGATAAAAGGTTGACTAGCAAATTCAGTGAGCAGTTCTTC.

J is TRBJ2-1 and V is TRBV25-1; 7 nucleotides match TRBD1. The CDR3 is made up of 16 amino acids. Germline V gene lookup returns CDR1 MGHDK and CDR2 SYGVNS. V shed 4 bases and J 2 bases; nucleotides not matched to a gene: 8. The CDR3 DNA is TGTGCCAGCAGTGGGGGACAGTTCTACCCCTACAATGAGCAGTTCTTC. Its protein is CASSGGQFYPYNEQFF.

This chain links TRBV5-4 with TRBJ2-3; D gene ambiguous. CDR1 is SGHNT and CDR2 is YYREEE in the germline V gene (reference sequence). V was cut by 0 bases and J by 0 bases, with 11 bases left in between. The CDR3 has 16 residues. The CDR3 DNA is TGTGCCAGCAGCTTGGTCACACTACCTAGCACAGATACGCAGTATTTT. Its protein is CASSLVTLPSTDTQYF.

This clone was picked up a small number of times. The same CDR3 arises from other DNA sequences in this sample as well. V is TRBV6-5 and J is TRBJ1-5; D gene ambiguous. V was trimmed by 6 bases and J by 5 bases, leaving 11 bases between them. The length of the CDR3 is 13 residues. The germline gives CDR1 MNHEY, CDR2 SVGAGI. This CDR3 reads CASRPDRDQPQHF. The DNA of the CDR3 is TGTGCCAGCAGACCCGACCGGGATCAGCCCCAGCATTTT.

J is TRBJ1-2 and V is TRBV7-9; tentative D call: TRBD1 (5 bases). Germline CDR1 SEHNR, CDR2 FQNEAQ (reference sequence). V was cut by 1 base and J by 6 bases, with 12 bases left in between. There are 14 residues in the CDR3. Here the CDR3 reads CASSLGGRVDGYTF. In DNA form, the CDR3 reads TGTGCCAGCAGCTTAGGCGGCAGGGTGGATGGCTACACCTTC.

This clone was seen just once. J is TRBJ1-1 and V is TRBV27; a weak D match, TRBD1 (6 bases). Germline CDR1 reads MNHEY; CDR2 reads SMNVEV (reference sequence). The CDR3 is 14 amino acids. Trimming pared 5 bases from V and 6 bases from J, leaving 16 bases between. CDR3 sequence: CASSVGQRLAEAFF. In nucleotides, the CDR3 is TGTGCCAGCAGTGTGGGACAAAGGCTAGCTGAAGCTTTCTTT.

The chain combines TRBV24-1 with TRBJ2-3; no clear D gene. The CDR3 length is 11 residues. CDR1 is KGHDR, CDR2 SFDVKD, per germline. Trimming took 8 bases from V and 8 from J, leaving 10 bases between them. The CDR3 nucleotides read TGTGCCACCACCTACCTTGGTACGCAGTATTTT. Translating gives CATTYLGTQYF.

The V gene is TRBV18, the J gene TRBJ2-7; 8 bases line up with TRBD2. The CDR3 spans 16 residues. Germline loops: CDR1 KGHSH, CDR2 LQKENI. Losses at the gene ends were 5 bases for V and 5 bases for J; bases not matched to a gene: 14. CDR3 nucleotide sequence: TGTGCCAGCTCATCCCCCGGGACTAGTGGTCGCCACGAGCAGTACTTC. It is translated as CASSSPGTSGRHEQYF.